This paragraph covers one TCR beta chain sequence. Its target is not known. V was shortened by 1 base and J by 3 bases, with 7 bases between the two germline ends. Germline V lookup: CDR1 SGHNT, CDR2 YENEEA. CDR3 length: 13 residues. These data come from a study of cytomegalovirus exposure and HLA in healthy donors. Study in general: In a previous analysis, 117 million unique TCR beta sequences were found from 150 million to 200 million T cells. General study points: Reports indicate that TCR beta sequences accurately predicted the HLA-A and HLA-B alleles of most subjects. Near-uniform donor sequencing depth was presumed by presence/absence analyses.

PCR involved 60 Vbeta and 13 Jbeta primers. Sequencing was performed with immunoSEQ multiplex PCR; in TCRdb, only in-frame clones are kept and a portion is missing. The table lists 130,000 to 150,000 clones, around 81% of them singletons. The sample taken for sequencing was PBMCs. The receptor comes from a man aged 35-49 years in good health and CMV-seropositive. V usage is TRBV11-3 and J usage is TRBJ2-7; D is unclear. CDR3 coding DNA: TGTGCCAGCAGCTTAGGCACTCACTACGAGCAGTACTTC. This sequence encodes CASSLGTHYEQYF.